Shown below are 10 T cell receptor beta chains from a single sample sequenced in a study of cytomegalovirus exposure and HLA in healthy donors (dated by TCRdb to 2015 to 2018). Libraries came from the immunoSEQ multiplex PCR assay. The table comes from immuneACCESS by way of TCRdb, which keeps in-frame sequences with V and J called. Part of the clones is missing from these tables; in studies checked, under half for an unresolved V gene and the rest for unknown reasons. The sample yields about 140,000 clones; 70% to 85% were counted once. Jointly, the top ten make up less than 35% of the sample. Specimen: PBMCs. These receptors were collected from a man between 25 and 39 years old in good health and CMV-seropositive.

This clone was counted ten times or more. The gene calls are TRBV13 and TRBJ1-2; D ambiguous. V dropped 2 bases and J dropped 8 bases, with 12 bases sitting between them. Looked up from germline, CDR1 is PRHDT and CDR2 is FYEKMQ (reference sequence). CDR3 length: 13 amino acids. CDR3 DNA sequence: TGTGCCAGCAGCTTATTCCGAGGGTACGGCTACACCTTC. Its protein is CASSLFRGYGYTF.

This rearrangement joins TRBV30 to TRBJ2-1, with 7 bases fitting TRBD2. V dropped 7 bases and J dropped 4; count of bases not matched to a gene: 10. Germline V gene lookup returns CDR1 GTSNPN and CDR2 SVGIG (reference sequence). This CDR3 contains 14 residues. The CDR3 DNA sequence: TGTGCCTCCCAGCGCCAGCGGGGATACAATGAGCAGTTCTTC. Protein: CASQRQRGYNEQFF.

The chain joins TRBV29-1 to TRBJ2-1, with 7 nucleotides matching TRBD1. Germline CDR1 is SQVTM and CDR2 is ANQGSEA. V was clipped by 6 bases and J by 10 bases; unmatched bases: 3. CDR3 length equals 10 residues. The CDR3 DNA reads TGCAGCGTCGAGGACAGGGAGCAGTTCTTC. Translation gives CSVEDREQFF.

This chain joins TRBV30 and TRBJ2-7, with TRBD1 matching 7 bases. Per the germline V gene, CDR1 is GTSNPN and CDR2 is SVGIG (reference sequence). The CDR3 length is 13 residues. Trimming took 1 base from V and 3 from J; bases not matched to a gene: 3. The CDR3 bases are TGTGCCTGGAGTGGGACAGGACTCTACGAGCAGTACTTC. Translated: CAWSGTGLYEQYF.

The chain recombines TRBV5-4 with TRBJ2-2; D ambiguous. Trimming shortened V by 1 base and J by 2 bases, and 12 bases separated the two germline ends. CDR3 size: 16 residues. The germline V gene encodes CDR1 SGHNT and CDR2 YYREEE (reference sequence). Here the CDR3 DNA reads TGTGCCAGCAGCTTGAAGCCTCTTCCTAACACCGGGGAGCTGTTTTTT. Amino acid sequence: CASSLKPLPNTGELFF.

This chain uses TRBV29-1 with TRBJ2-3; 10 bases map to TRBD2. The V segment lost 7 bases and the J segment 4 bases; nucleotides outside the gene matches: 8. This CDR3 is built from 14 residues. Per germline, CDR1 SQVTM and CDR2 ANQGSEA. The CDR3, as DNA: TGCAGCGCCCTGGGACTAGCGCCGCCAGATACGCAGTATTTT. This sequence encodes CSALGLAPPDTQYF.

The chain joins TRBV6-5 to TRBJ1-6, with a weak D call TRBD1 (6 bases). Trimming left V 10 bases short and J 8 bases short, with 18 bases between. The CDR3 is 14 residues long. Germline lookup yields CDR1 MNHEY and CDR2 SVGAGI. Here the CDR3 reads CATKTGQMDSPLHF. In DNA form, the CDR3 reads TGTGCCACAAAAACGGGACAAATGGATTCACCCCTCCACTTT.

This clone was seen once. This chain joins TRBV16 and TRBJ1-1, with unresolved D. This CDR3 has 15 amino acids. CDR1 is KGHSY and CDR2 is FQNENV in the germline V gene. The ends were cut back, 2 bases at V and 1 base at J, with 11 bases in the middle. The CDR3: CASSQRTLGNTEAFF. The CDR3, as DNA: TGTGCCAGCAGCCAAAGGACTCTGGGGAACACTGAAGCTTTCTTT. Using reference TRBV16 and TRBJ1-1 for the parts outside the CDR3, the full variable domain is GEEVAQTPKHLVRGEGQKAKLYCAPIKGHSYVFWYQQVLKNEFKFLISFQNENVFDETGMPKERFSAKCLPNSPCSLEIQATKLEDSAVYFCASSQRTLGNTEAFFGQGTRLTVV.

This chain uses TRBV19 with TRBJ1-2, with a possible D match to TRBD1 (5 bases). Trimming left V 7 bases short and J 8 bases short, with 20 bases between. Germline CDR1 LNHDA, CDR2 SQIVND (reference sequence). The CDR3 spans 14 residues. The CDR3 is CASTGTHGGGGYTF. The CDR3 DNA is TGTGCCAGTACCGGGACCCACGGGGGTGGCGGCTACACCTTC.

J is TRBJ1-2 and V is TRBV20-1; D is unclear. The V gene lost 6 bases and the J gene lost 2 bases, with 4 bases spanning the gap. Germline values: CDR1 DFQATT, CDR2 SNEGSKA (reference sequence). The CDR3 has 10 amino acids. For the CDR3, the DNA is TGCAGTGCCCCGAACTATGGCTACACCTTC. It is translated as CSAPNYGYTF.